The sequence of this T cell receptor (beta chain) was determined in a study of T-cell memory formation after mild COVID-19. In TCRdb, the 5' RACE reads were re-called with MiXCR into one record per CDR3 protein. The sample includes fewer than 400,000 distinct CDR3 sequences, 10% to 15% of them seen just once. The clonotype comes from a man younger than 35 who had mild COVID-19 (a few samples of this study predate the infection). Cell type and time point are not known. The sequencing input was PBMCs or a T cell subset sorted from them (not recorded which).

The CDR3 spells CSAIETSRLYNEQFF. CDR3 nucleotides: TGCAGTGCTATTGAGACTAGCAGGCTCTACAATGAGCAGTTCTTC. The chain links TRBV20-1 to TRBJ2-1; TRBD2 matches at 7 bases. The V and J ends lost 4 bases and 3 bases, in that order; junction bases with no gene match: 9. In germline, CDR1 is DFQATT, CDR2 SNEGSKA (reference sequence). This CDR3 spans 15 amino acids.